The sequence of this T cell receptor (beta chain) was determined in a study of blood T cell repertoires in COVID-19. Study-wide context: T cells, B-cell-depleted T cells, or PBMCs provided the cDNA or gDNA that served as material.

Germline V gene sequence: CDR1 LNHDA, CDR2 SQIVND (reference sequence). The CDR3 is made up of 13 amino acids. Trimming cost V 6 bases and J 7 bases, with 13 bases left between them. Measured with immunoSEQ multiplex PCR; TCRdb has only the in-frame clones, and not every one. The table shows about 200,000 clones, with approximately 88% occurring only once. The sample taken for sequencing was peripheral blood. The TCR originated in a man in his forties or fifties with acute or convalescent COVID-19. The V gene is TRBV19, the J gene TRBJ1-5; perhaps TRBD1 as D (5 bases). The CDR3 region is CASSRRGGQPQHF. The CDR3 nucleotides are TGTGCCAGTAGCAGAAGGGGCGGCCAGCCCCAGCATTTT. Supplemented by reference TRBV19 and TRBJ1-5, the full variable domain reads DGGITQSPKYLFRKEGQNVTLSCEQNLNHDAMYWYRQDPGQGLRLIYYSQIVNDFQKGDIAEGYSVSREKKESFPLTVTSAQKNPTAFYLCASSRRGGQPQHFGDGTRLSIL.